This TCR beta chain was profiled in a study of Graves' ophthalmopathy and Graves' hyperthyroidism. Across the whole study: There was a collection of peripheral blood at initial diagnosis, before any treatment.

Patients were left out if they had other autoimmune diseases, uncontrolled infections, pregnancy or lactation. This clonotype has at least ten counts. Its antigen is currently unknown. RNA transcripts were the source from which TCR beta CDR3 regions were amplified. Amplification began with first-round RT-PCR using HTBI primers, then second-round multiplex PCR was performed. One entry per CDR3 protein results from TCRdb running MiXCR on the multiplex PCR reads. The table shows some 370,000 distinct CDR3 sequences, with 17% occurring only once. Study findings and constraints: Blood repertoires reportedly contained most expanded thyroid clonotypes above 0.001 frequency.

This receptor was identified in an adult woman with stable Graves' hyperthyroidism. The sequencing input was peripheral blood.

The CDR3 DNA follows: TGTGCCAGCAGCTTATCTAGCGGGAGGGTCAATGACGAGCAGTACTTC. Translating gives CASSLSSGRVNDEQYF. This chain uses TRBV11-3 with TRBJ2-7, with 12 nucleotides matching TRBD2. The V segment lost 2 bases and the J segment 5 bases; nucleotides outside the gene matches: 7. Germline CDR1 and CDR2: SGHNT and YENEEA. The CDR3 covers 16 residues.